The 27 T cell receptor beta chains below were found in one sample sequenced in a study of OX40 agonist ivuxolimab in advanced cancers. The table came from immunoSEQ multiplex PCR; TCRdb's copy has only in-frame clones and leaves some out. This sample has under 15,000 clones, with 80% found just once. Specimen: CD4+ or CD8+ T cells sorted from blood, collected in a trial of the OX40 agonist ivuxolimab. These TCRs come from an adult with an advanced solid tumor such as melanoma, head and neck, liver or kidney cancer.

J is TRBJ2-2 and V is TRBV30; the match to TRBD2 covers 12 bases. This CDR3 contains 14 residues. The trim removed 5 bases at V and 7 bases at J, leaving 5 bases unmatched. The V gene's germline CDR1 is GTSNPN and CDR2 SVGIG (reference sequence). CDR3 coding DNA: TGTGCCTGGCTACTAGCGGGAGGACACGGGGAGCTGTTTTTT. It translates to CAWLLAGGHGELFF.

This clone was detected a few times. This chain connects TRBV6-1 to TRBJ2-7, with a possible D match to TRBD2 (6 bases). Germline V gene lookup returns CDR1 MNHNS and CDR2 SASEGT. The CDR3 sequence is 13 residues long. Between the trimmed V and J ends, which lost 3 bases and 4 bases, there was a span of 10 bases. The CDR3 spells CASSEMAGYEQYF. CDR3 coding DNA: TGTGCCAGCAGTGAGATGGCGGGATACGAGCAGTACTTC.

The CDR3 DNA reads TGCAGTGCTACAGGGGACGGCGAGCAGTACTTC. It encodes CSATGDGEQYF. The chain has TRBV20-1 and TRBJ2-7, with D possibly being TRBD1 (6 bases). The germline V and J ends were trimmed by 4 bases and 6 bases, with 10 bases remaining between them. This CDR3 has 11 residues. In germline, CDR1 is DFQATT, CDR2 SNEGSKA (reference sequence).

The chain links TRBV19 to TRBJ2-1; maybe TRBD1 (6 bases). CDR3 size: 14 residues. V lost 5 bases to trimming and J lost 7 bases, with 15 bases between them. CDR1 LNHDA and CDR2 SQIVND come from the germline V gene (reference sequence). The CDR3 sequence: CASSVTGWGNEQFF. The CDR3 region has the DNA TGTGCCAGTAGTGTCACAGGGTGGGGAAATGAGCAGTTCTTC.

This clone showed up just once. CDR3 region: CASSLEEGANSGYTF. For the CDR3, the DNA is TGTGCCAGCAGCTTAGAAGAGGGGGCGAATAGTGGCTACACCTTC. The chain combines TRBV7-2 with TRBJ1-2; 7 nucleotides agree with TRBD1. There are 15 residues in the CDR3. The V gene end was trimmed by 1 base and the J gene end by 7 bases; junction bases not matched to a gene: 9. Germline CDR1 and CDR2: SGHTA and FQGNSA.

This clone was counted only a few times. The chain has TRBV27 and TRBJ1-4, with no clear D. V was trimmed by 0 bases and J by 2 bases, leaving 7 bases between them. This CDR3 contains 15 residues. CDR1 and CDR2 (germline): MNHEY, SMNVEV (reference sequence). CDR3 region: CASSLSVETNEKLFF. CDR3 nucleotide sequence: TGTGCCAGCAGTTTATCTGTAGAGACTAATGAAAAACTGTTTTTT.

The chain recombines TRBV7-9 with TRBJ2-1, with 8 bases matching TRBD1. This CDR3 has 14 residues. CDR1 and CDR2 (germline): SEHNR, FQNEAQ (reference sequence). V was clipped by 4 bases and J by 7 bases; unmatched bases: 6. The DNA of the CDR3 is TGTGCCAGCAGCTCCAGGACAGGGAGTAATGAGCAGTTCTTC. Translating gives CASSSRTGSNEQFF.

The chain links TRBV19 to TRBJ2-1; 10 positions agree with TRBD2. V shed 8 bases and J 4 bases; nucleotides not matched to a gene: 8. This CDR3 has 15 residues. Germline V gene data show CDR1 as LNHDA and CDR2 as SQIVND (reference sequence). The chain's CDR3 is CASQTTSGDYNEQFF. For the CDR3, the DNA is TGTGCCAGTCAAACCACTAGCGGGGATTACAATGAGCAGTTCTTC.

V and J are TRBV19 and TRBJ2-5, with 10 bases fitting TRBD1. This CDR3 region has 14 residues. Per germline, CDR1 LNHDA and CDR2 SQIVND (reference sequence). V was clipped by 4 bases and J by 2 bases; unmatched bases: 1. The CDR3 spells CASSRTGGQETQYF. Written as DNA, the CDR3 is TGTGCCAGTAGTAGGACAGGGGGTCAAGAGACCCAGTACTTC. The whole variable domain, filled in from reference TRBV19 and TRBJ2-5, reads DGGITQSPKYLFRKEGQNVTLSCEQNLNHDAMYWYRQDPGQGLRLIYYSQIVNDFQKGDIAEGYSVSREKKESFPLTVTSAQKNPTAFYLCASSRTGGQETQYFGPGTRLLVL.

V gene TRBV2 combines with J gene TRBJ2-7; 10 bases match TRBD1. The CDR3 is 15 residues long. CDR1 and CDR2 (germline): SNHLY, FYNNEI. The J segment lost 6 bases and the V segment lost 5 bases, leaving 10 bases of the junction unmatched. In DNA form, the CDR3 reads TGTGCCAGCAGTACCGGGACAGGGGCGGCCGGCGAGCAGTACTTC. It translates to CASSTGTGAAGEQYF.

CDR3 DNA sequence: TGTGCCAGCAGCCAGTCAACACAGGGGGAGCAGTACTTC. It encodes CASSQSTQGEQYF. The V call is TRBV4-2, the J call TRBJ2-7; 7 positions match TRBD1. CDR1 and CDR2 (germline): LGHNA, YNFKEQ. The CDR3 totals 13 residues. After removal of 3 bases from V and 7 bases from J, the junction contained 6 bases not matched to a gene.

The chain carries TRBV5-6 and TRBJ2-5; D is undetermined. The germline V gene has CDR1 SGHDT and CDR2 YYEEEE. The CDR3 loop spans 13 amino acids. V was pared by 0 bases and J by 5 bases, with 8 bases between. CDR3 residues: CASSLAGRETQYF. As DNA, the CDR3 is TGTGCCAGCAGCTTGGCCGGCCGGGAGACCCAGTACTTC.

The V gene is TRBV27, the J gene TRBJ2-7, with 12 bases aligning to TRBD1. J gave up 7 bases and V 8 bases, and 12 bases lay outside the gene matches. CDR1 and CDR2 (germline): MNHEY, SMNVEV (reference sequence). The CDR3 is made up of 15 amino acids. CDR3 DNA: TGTGCCAGCTCACCCTCGGGACAGGGGGCGGGAGAGCAGTACTTC. This codes for CASSPSGQGAGEQYF.

The sample holds a few counts of this clone. The chain is built from TRBV19 and TRBJ2-1, with D perhaps TRBD1 or TRBD2 (5 bases each). Trimming removed 4 bases from V and 3 bases from J, with 10 bases in between. Looked up from germline, CDR1 is LNHDA and CDR2 is SQIVND (reference sequence). This CDR3 spans 14 amino acids. CDR3 nucleotides: TGTGCCAGTAGTAGGGGACCGAGCTACAATGAGCAGTTCTTC. Translation gives CASSRGPSYNEQFF.

This clone came up once. The CDR3 sequence: CASSRTGSTEAFF. CDR3 in DNA: TGTGCCAGCAGCCGGACAGGGAGCACTGAAGCTTTCTTT. The rearrangement links TRBV14 to TRBJ1-1; 8 bases fit TRBD1. The germline V gene has CDR1 SGHDN and CDR2 FVKESK. The CDR3 runs 13 residues. The J segment lost 4 bases and the V segment lost 4 bases, leaving 2 bases of the junction unmatched.

This clone appeared a few times. The chain uses TRBV2 and TRBJ2-5, with 10 bases matching TRBD1. This CDR3 comprises 15 residues. Germline V gene data show CDR1 as SNHLY and CDR2 as FYNNEI. J lost 0 bases, V lost 9 bases, and 7 bases had no gene match. CDR3 residues: CASWLGTGDQETQYF. DNA of the CDR3: TGTGCCAGTTGGTTAGGGACAGGGGACCAAGAGACCCAGTACTTC.

The V gene is TRBV5-1, the J gene TRBJ2-7; D perhaps matches TRBD1 (7 bases). V was cut by 0 bases and J by 2 bases, with 15 bases left in between. Germline V gene data show CDR1 as SGHRS and CDR2 as YFSETQ. The CDR3 contains 16 residues. CDR3 in DNA: TGCGCCAGCAGCTTGGGGAGGGGACAGCCAACCTACGAGCAGTACTTC. It specifies CASSLGRGQPTYEQYF.

The rearrangement links TRBV9 to TRBJ1-2, with D hard to call. Deletions cut 3 bases from V and 3 bases from J, with 12 bases between. The CDR3 runs to 14 residues. Germline CDR1 and CDR2: SGDLS and YYNGEE. CDR3 DNA sequence: TGTGCCAGCAGCGCGGATGGTGGGGACTATGGCTACACCTTC. Its protein product is CASSADGGDYGYTF.

CDR3 in amino acids: CSVEEGLGSPRGYTF. The CDR3 DNA sequence: TGCAGCGTTGAAGAGGGGCTGGGCAGCCCTAGGGGCTACACCTTC. The rearrangement links TRBV29-1 to TRBJ1-2; D is possibly TRBD1 (5 bases). The CDR3 runs 15 residues. V lost 0 bases, J lost 8 bases, and 19 bases lay in between. Per germline, CDR1 SQVTM and CDR2 ANQGSEA.

The chain couples TRBV7-2 to TRBJ2-5; 8 bases map to TRBD2. CDR3 length equals 18 residues. Germline lookup yields CDR1 SGHTA and CDR2 FQGNSA. J lost 5 bases, V lost 6 bases, and 20 bases had no gene match. The CDR3 spells CASSYMSSGSFLSETQYF. The CDR3 region has the DNA TGTGCCAGCAGTTACATGTCTAGCGGGTCCTTTCTGTCCGAGACCCAGTACTTC. Filled out from reference TRBV7-2 and TRBJ2-5, the complete variable domain reads GAGVSQSPSNKVTEKGKDVELRCDPISGHTALYWYRQSLGQGLEFLIYFQGNSAPDKSGLPSDRFSAERTGGSVSTLTIQRTQQEDSAVYLCASSYMSSGSFLSETQYFGPGTRLLVL.

This clone was counted a single time. The CDR3 DNA reads as TGTGCCAGCAGTCCGACATCATACTATGGCTACACCTTC. Protein product: CASSPTSYYGYTF. The rearrangement links TRBV28 to TRBJ1-2, with no clear D. This CDR3 has 13 residues. V lost 5 bases and J 3 bases, leaving 10 bases between the germline ends. Germline lookup yields CDR1 MDHEN and CDR2 SYDVKM.

The rearrangement joins TRBV6-5 to TRBJ2-2; 10 bases agree with TRBD2. Germline assignment: CDR1 MNHEY and CDR2 SVGAGI. This CDR3 comprises 14 residues. V lost 5 bases and J lost 4; bases outside the gene matches: 1. CDR3 protein: CASSSGGATGELFF. CDR3 nucleotides: TGTGCCAGCAGTAGCGGGGGGGCCACCGGGGAGCTGTTTTTT.

This clone was seen a handful of times. The chain has TRBV11-2 and TRBJ1-5, with D possibly TRBD1 on 6 matching bases. The CDR3 totals 15 residues. Germline assignment: CDR1 SGHAT and CDR2 FQNNGV. V was shortened by 1 base and J by 0 bases, with 7 bases between the two germline ends. For the CDR3, the DNA is TGTGCCAGCAGCTTAGGGACAGTTAGCAATCAGCCCCAGCATTTT. Amino acids: CASSLGTVSNQPQHF. Supplemented by reference TRBV11-2 and TRBJ1-5, the full variable domain reads EAGVAQSPRYKIIEKRQSVAFWCNPISGHATLYWYQQILGQGPKLLIQFQNNGVVDDSQLPKDRFSAERLKGVDSTLKIQPAKLEDSAVYLCASSLGTVSNQPQHFGDGTRLSIL.

The rearrangement uses TRBV5-4 and TRBJ2-4; TRBD2 matches at 8 bases. Trimming removed 0 bases from V and 2 bases from J; junction bases left unmatched: 4. This CDR3 has 16 residues. Per germline, CDR1 SGHNT and CDR2 YYREEE (reference sequence). CDR3 loop: CASSLVGGAPKNIQYF. The CDR3, as DNA: TGTGCCAGCAGCTTGGTCGGGGGGGCCCCCAAAAACATTCAGTACTTC.

The chain combines TRBV7-6 with TRBJ1-4; tentatively, D is TRBD1 (6 bases). Per the germline V gene, CDR1 is SGHVS and CDR2 is FNYEAQ. The V end was cut by 0 bases, the J end by 8 bases, with 16 bases between. This CDR3 has 16 residues. CDR3 DNA: TGTGCCAGCAGCTTAGCGACCCTAGGACAGCGAGAAAAACTGTTTTTT. Translation gives CASSLATLGQREKLFF.

The chain has TRBV27 and TRBJ2-3; D may be TRBD1 (5 bases). V was cut by 4 bases and J by 1 base, with 9 bases left in between. This CDR3 has 14 amino acids. The V gene's germline CDR1 is MNHEY and CDR2 SMNVEV (reference sequence). Here the CDR3 DNA reads TGTGCCAGCAGTTGGCAAGGGGGCACAGATACGCAGTATTTT. It translates to CASSWQGGTDTQYF.

This rearrangement joins TRBV11-3 to TRBJ2-6; D is unresolved. CDR1 SGHNT and CDR2 YENEEA come from the germline V gene. V gave up 5 bases and J gave up 5 bases, with 19 bases separating them. The CDR3 consists of 17 residues. The CDR3 sequence: CASSPIVRQSRANVLTF. CDR3 DNA sequence: TGTGCCAGCAGCCCCATTGTTCGACAAAGTCGGGCCAACGTCCTGACTTTC.